The present entry profiles one TCR beta chain with its context. Within the sample, other DNA sequences also encode this same CDR3. This sample is drawn from a study of blood T cell repertoires in COVID-19. Only in-frame clones appear in the TCRdb table, and some are missing; sequencing was by immunoSEQ multiplex PCR. The sample has roughly 310,000 clones; around nine tenths are singletons. Germline trimming cut 3 bases from V and 3 bases from J; bases unmatched to any gene: 2. Looked up from germline, CDR1 is SEHNR and CDR2 is FQNEAQ (reference sequence). This CDR3 is 14 amino acids long. Cohort 3 donors counted as recovered after two negative PCRs, clearance, or resolved symptoms.

The chain has TRBV7-9 and TRBJ2-7, with 10 bases fitting TRBD2. Material for sequencing was PBMCs or T cells enriched from blood (not recorded which). The clonotype comes from a man aged 55 to 70 who had recovered from COVID-19. DNA for the CDR3: TGTGCCAGCAGCTTGGGGACTAGCGTCTACGAGCAGTACTTC. Encoded protein: CASSLGTSVYEQYF.